A single sample is the source of the 9 T cell receptor beta chains below, sequenced in a study of T cell changes during pregnancy in multiple sclerosis. Repertoires were generated with immunoSEQ multiplex PCR, while TCRdb's copy carries only in-frame clones and drops some. The top ten hold 1.4% of the sample, which has more than 60,000 clones, approximately 90% seen once. The sample was peripheral blood, taken in the second trimester of pregnancy. The receptors shown here come from a female donor with multiple sclerosis, enrolled in a pregnancy study.

This chain links TRBV19 with TRBJ1-5, with TRBD1 matching over 10 bases. The CDR3 covers 13 residues. From germline, CDR1 is LNHDA and CDR2 SQIVND (reference sequence). The trim removed 6 bases at V and 5 bases at J, leaving 1 base unmatched. CDR3 sequence reads: CASRGTGDQPQHF. For the CDR3, the DNA is TGTGCCAGTAGGGGGACAGGGGATCAGCCCCAGCATTTT.

J is TRBJ2-5 and V is TRBV4-1, with 8 bases fitting TRBD1. V shed 4 bases and J 2 bases; nucleotides not matched to a gene: 6. The CDR3 contains 15 residues. Per germline, CDR1 MGHRA and CDR2 YSYEKL. CDR3 sequence reads: CASSLGTGKQETQYF. The CDR3 DNA follows: TGCGCCAGCAGCCTGGGGACAGGTAAACAAGAGACCCAGTACTTC.

This rearrangement joins TRBV30 to TRBJ1-2; 9 nucleotides line up with TRBD1. CDR3 size: 14 residues. CDR1 GTSNPN and CDR2 SVGIG come from the germline V gene (reference sequence). J was trimmed by 7 bases and V by 7 bases; bases with no gene match: 13. The CDR3 nucleotides are TGTGCCTTTCATTTGGACAGGGGCCTAGTTGGCTACACCTTC. Residues: CAFHLDRGLVGYTF.

This chain connects TRBV5-1 to TRBJ1-5, with D maybe TRBD1 (5 bases). Trimming left V 0 bases short and J 0 bases short, with 10 bases between. Germline V gene sequence: CDR1 SGHRS, CDR2 YFSETQ. The CDR3 covers 16 residues. CDR3: CASSLGQGGSNQPQHF. CDR3 DNA: TGCGCCAGCAGCTTGGGGCAGGGTGGTAGCAATCAGCCCCAGCATTTT.

This chain links TRBV7-2 with TRBJ2-7; 10 nucleotides agree with TRBD2. Germline V CDR1 and CDR2: SGHTA, FQGNSA. There are 16 residues in the CDR3. Trimming at V came to 2 bases and at J to 4 bases, leaving 8 bases not matched to a gene. This CDR3 reads CASSLSTSGNPYEQYF. CDR3 nucleotide sequence: TGTGCCAGCAGCTTAAGTACTAGCGGGAACCCATACGAGCAGTACTTC.

The gene calls are TRBV6-6 and TRBJ1-2; tentatively, D is TRBD1 (5 bases). V was trimmed by 6 bases and J by 6 bases, leaving 14 bases between them. The CDR3 loop spans 13 amino acids. The germline CDR1 and CDR2 sequences are MNHNY and SVGAGI (reference sequence). The CDR3 reads CASRLRVGHGYTF. CDR3 sequence (DNA): TGTGCCAGCAGACTCCGGGTGGGGCATGGCTACACCTTC.

This clone appeared a single time. The chain couples TRBV4-2 to TRBJ1-1; TRBD1 might be the D (5 bases). Germline V lookup: CDR1 LGHNA, CDR2 YNFKEQ. The V end lost 2 bases, the J end lost 2 bases, and 9 bases lay between the germline ends. The CDR3 has 14 residues. The CDR3 is CASSQLQENTEAFF. The CDR3 nucleotides read TGTGCCAGCAGCCAATTACAGGAAAACACTGAAGCTTTCTTT.

The CDR3 DNA reads TGTGCCAGTAGTATTGAGGGAGCGGGGGCCATATTCACAGATACGCAGTATTTT. This codes for CASSIEGAGAIFTDTQYF. V and J are TRBV19 and TRBJ2-3; 8 bases line up with TRBD2. The CDR3 extends over 18 amino acids. Germline CDR1 reads LNHDA; CDR2 reads SQIVND (reference sequence). Unmatched junction bases numbered 13, after V lost 3 bases and J lost 2 bases.

The rearrangement joins TRBV4-1 to TRBJ1-1; perhaps TRBD1 as D (5 bases). The CDR3 is made up of 16 amino acids. From germline, CDR1 is MGHRA and CDR2 YSYEKL. Trimming removed 5 bases at V and 0 bases at J, with 16 bases between. The CDR3 region is CASSNPLGGMNTEAFF. DNA of the CDR3: TGCGCCAGCAGCAACCCCTTGGGGGGAATGAACACTGAAGCTTTCTTT.